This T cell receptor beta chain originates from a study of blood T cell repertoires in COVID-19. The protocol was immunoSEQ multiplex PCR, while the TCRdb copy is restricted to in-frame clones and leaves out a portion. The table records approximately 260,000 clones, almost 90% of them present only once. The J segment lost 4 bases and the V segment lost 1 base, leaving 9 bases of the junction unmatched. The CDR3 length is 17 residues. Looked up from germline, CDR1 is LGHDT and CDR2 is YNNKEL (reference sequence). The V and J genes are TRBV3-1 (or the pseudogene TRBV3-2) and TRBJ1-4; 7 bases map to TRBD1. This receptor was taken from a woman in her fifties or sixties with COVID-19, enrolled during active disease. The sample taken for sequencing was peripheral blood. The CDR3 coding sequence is TGTGCCAGCAGCCAAGGGGTGACAGGGTTTAATAATGAAAAACTGTTTTTT. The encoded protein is CASSQGVTGFNNEKLFF.